This T cell receptor (beta chain) was identified in a study of T-cell memory formation after mild COVID-19 (TCRdb year 2021). Background for the entire study: TCR sequence clusters from the two donors were largely donor specific. In a couple of donors, T-cell clones that expanded and contracted after mild COVID-19 were tracked by sequencing TCRalpha and TCRbeta repertoires over time. The cohort comprised two young, previously healthy adult volunteers, one female and one male.

From the cysteine up to the phenylalanine, the CDR3 has a length of 14 residues. Just the 42-base CDR3 DNA is kept, in frame starting at base 1. The junction shows trimming of 0 bases on V and 6 bases on J, plus 12 bases between the germline ends. CDR1 and CDR2, looked up from the germline V gene, are SGDLS and YYNGEE. Sequencing relied on an Illumina NovaSeq 6000. cDNA libraries for TCRalpha and TCRbeta were prepared by 5'RACE using constant-segment primers, with sample barcodes and unique molecular identifiers added. RNA was extracted from every sample with Trizol reagent. Library amplification was performed in two PCR steps, and a second sample barcode and Illumina TruSeq adapters were introduced in the second step. Sequencing of libraries was performed on an Illumina NovaSeq with 2 x 150 bp paired-end reads. On the study's bioinformatics: The reads were demultiplexed and collapsed into UMI-guided consensus sequences using migec v1.2.7. Using mixcr v2.1.11, UMI consensuses were aligned to TRA and TRB V and J templates and then assembled into clonotypes. A clonotype was counted as expanded or contracted only if both edgeR and NoisET called the change significant, with noise models trained on biological replicates. For edgeR calls, the thresholds were a false discovery rate-adjusted p below 0.01 and a log2 fold-change of 1. As an exploratory analysis of dynamics, max-normalized trajectories of the 1000 most abundant clonotypes were examined with PCA combined with hierarchical clustering. Separately sequenced CD4+ and CD8+ repertoires were used to assign the CD4 or CD8 phenotype of responding clones. The public sequencing data were trimmed at Q25 with fastp and processed into clonotypes with MiXCR by TCRdb, which kept only in-frame beta chains. Each CDR3 protein gets just one entry, which takes the most common genes and DNA from the rows behind it. These V and J calls rely on TCRdb rather than the paper's analysis. This sample holds 350,000 to 500,000 distinct CDR3 sequences; around 22% were observed only once. The ten largest clones take up over 10% of the sample.

PBMCs were isolated by Ficoll-Paque density gradient centrifugation. Here is what the overall study found, with its caveats: Contracting CD4+ clones were located mainly in the CM and EM memory subsets, whereas CD8+ clones were found to be enriched in EMRA. Only a couple of mild cases were covered by the study, and larger cohorts that include severe cases with pre-infection samples were considered necessary. Balanced CD4/CD8 phenotypes were observed for clones contracting from day 15 to 85, whereas a bias towards CD4+ was observed for a second wave of clones expanding from day 15 to 37. Some responding clones were detected in pre-infection memory, suggesting pre-existing cross-reactive memory T cells joined the SARS-CoV-2 response. SARS-CoV-2 specificity was not confirmed for the second-wave clones peaking on day 37.

Note on this clonotype: Its antigen has not been determined. No much larger clonotype is one base removed from it; base qualities were not supplied.

The receptor chain draws on TRBV9 and TRBJ1-1; TRBD1 is perhaps the D gene, given 6 matching bases. This receptor was obtained from an adult woman who had mild COVID-19 (a few samples of this study predate the infection). The sample titles of this study are shuffled in the database, so cell type and time point are left out; the donor was told from shared clones. What was sequenced was PBMCs or a T cell subset sorted from them (not recorded which). Here is the DNA: TGTGCCAGCAGCGTAGAAGCCAGGGGATCTGAAGCTTTCTTT. Its product reads: CASSVEARGSEAFF.